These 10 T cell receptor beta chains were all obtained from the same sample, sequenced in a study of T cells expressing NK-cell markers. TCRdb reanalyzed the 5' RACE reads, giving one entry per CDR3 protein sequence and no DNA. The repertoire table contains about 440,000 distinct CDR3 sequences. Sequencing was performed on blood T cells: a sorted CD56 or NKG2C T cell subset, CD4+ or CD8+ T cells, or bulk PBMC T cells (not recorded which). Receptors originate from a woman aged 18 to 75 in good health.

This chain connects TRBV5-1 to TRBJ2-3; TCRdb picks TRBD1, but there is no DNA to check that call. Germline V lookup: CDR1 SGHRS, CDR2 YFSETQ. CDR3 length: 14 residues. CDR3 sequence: CASSLDSSTDTQYF.

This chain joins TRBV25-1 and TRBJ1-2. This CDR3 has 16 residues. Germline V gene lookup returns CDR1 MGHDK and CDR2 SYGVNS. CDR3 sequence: CASSEWGESGAYGYTF.

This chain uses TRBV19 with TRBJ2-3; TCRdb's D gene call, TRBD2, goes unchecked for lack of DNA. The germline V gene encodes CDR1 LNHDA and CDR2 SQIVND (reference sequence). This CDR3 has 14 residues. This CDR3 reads CASRAIATSDTQYF.

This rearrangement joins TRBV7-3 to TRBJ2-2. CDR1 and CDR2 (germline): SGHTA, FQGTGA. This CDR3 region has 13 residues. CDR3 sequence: CASSFGVTGELFF.

The CDR3 spells CSAGPAREEGIEQFF. V gene TRBV20-1 combines with J gene TRBJ2-1; checking the TCRdb D call of TRBD2 is not possible without DNA. The CDR3 consists of 15 residues. Germline CDR1 and CDR2: DFQATT and SNEGSKA (reference sequence).

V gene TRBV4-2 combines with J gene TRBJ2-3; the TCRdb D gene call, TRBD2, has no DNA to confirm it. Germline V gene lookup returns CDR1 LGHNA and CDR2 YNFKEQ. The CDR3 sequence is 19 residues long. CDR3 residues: CASSPSPDGGSSFRDTQYF.

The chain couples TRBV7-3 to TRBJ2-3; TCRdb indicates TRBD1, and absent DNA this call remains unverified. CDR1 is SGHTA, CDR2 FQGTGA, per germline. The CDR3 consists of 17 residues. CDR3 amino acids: CASSSLGQGARSDTQYF.

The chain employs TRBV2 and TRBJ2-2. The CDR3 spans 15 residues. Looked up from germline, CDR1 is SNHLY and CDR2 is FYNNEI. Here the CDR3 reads CASSEPQQVTGELFF.

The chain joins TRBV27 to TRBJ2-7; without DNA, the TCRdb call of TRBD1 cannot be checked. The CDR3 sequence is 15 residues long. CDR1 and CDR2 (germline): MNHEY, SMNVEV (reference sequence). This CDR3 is CASSFGAGPSYEQYF.

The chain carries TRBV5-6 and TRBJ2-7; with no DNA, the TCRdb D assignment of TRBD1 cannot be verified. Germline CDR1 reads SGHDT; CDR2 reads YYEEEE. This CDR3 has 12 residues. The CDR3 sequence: CASSQGTHEQYF. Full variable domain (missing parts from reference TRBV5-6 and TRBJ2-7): DAGVTQSPTHLIKTRGQQVTLRCSPKSGHDTVSWYQQALGQGPQFIFQYYEEEERQRGNFPDRFSGHQFPNYSSELNVNALLLGDSALYLCASSQGTHEQYFGPGTRLTVT.